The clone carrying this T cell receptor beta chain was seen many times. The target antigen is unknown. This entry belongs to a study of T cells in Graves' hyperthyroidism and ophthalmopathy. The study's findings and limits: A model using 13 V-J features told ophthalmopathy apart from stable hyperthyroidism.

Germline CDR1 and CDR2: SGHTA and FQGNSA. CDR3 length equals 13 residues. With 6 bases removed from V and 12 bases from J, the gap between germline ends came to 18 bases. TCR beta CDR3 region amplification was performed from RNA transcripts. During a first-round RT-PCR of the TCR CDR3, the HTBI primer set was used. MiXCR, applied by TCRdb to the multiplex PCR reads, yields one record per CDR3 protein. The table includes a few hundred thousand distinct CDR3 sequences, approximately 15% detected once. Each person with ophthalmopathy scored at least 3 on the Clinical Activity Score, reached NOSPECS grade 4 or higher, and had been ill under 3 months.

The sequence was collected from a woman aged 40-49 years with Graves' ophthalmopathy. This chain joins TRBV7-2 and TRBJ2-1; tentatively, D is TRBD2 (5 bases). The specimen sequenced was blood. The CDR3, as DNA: TGTGCCAGCAGATCTACTAGTTTGGGTGCGCAGTTCTTC. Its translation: CASRSTSLGAQFF.